This T cell receptor beta chain was documented in a study of T-cell memory formation after mild COVID-19. TCRdb processed the 5' RACE reads anew with MiXCR; each CDR3 protein has one entry. The sample lists more than 250,000 distinct CDR3 sequences, approximately 15% occurring once. V shed 5 bases and J shed 0 bases, with 10 bases lying between them. Germline V gene data show CDR1 as SEHNR and CDR2 as FQNEAQ (reference sequence). The CDR3 extends over 14 amino acids. Concerning this clonotype: Its antigen is as yet unknown.

Study-level results: Of the contracting clones, CD4+ ones lay mainly in CM and EM, and CD8+ ones in EMRA.

The V call is TRBV7-9, the J call TRBJ1-2; unclear D gene. Specimen: PBMCs or a T cell subset sorted from them (not recorded which). The sequence came from a man between 18 and 29 years old who had mild COVID-19 (a few samples of this study predate the infection). Cell type and time point are not known. CDR3 loop: CASSRVDANYGYTF. The CDR3 nucleotides are TGTGCCAGCAGCCGGGTGGACGCTAACTATGGCTACACCTTC. Variable domain in full (rest from reference TRBV7-9 and TRBJ1-2): DTGVSQNPRHKITKRGQNVTFRCDPISEHNRLYWYRQTLGQGPEFLTYFQNEAQLEKSRLLSDRFSAERPKGSFSTLEIQRTEQGDSAMYLCASSRVDANYGYTFGSGTRLTVV.